The 24 T cell receptor beta chains reported below all come from one sample, sequenced in a study of T cells in tuberculosis. Sequencing was performed with immunoSEQ multiplex PCR; in TCRdb, only in-frame clones are kept and a portion is missing. There are some 31,000 clones in the sample; approximately 95% occur only once, and 4.9% lies in the top ten. The specimen was PBMCs. All receptors come from a donor aged 10-29 years with latent tuberculosis or without tuberculosis infection.

The chain joins TRBV7-9 to TRBJ2-2; 7 positions agree with TRBD2. CDR3 length: 14 amino acids. V was pared by 2 bases and J by 6 bases, with 3 bases of the junction left unmatched. Germline V gene data show CDR1 as SEHNR and CDR2 as FQNEAQ (reference sequence). CDR3 amino acids: CASSLNRGAGELFF. CDR3 bases: TGTGCCAGCAGCTTAAACCGGGGGGCCGGGGAGCTGTTTTTT.

CDR3 coding DNA: TGCGCCAGCAGCTTGGTTTCGCGGCGCACAGATACGCAGTATTTT. This gives the protein CASSLVSRRTDTQYF. This chain uses TRBV5-1 with TRBJ2-3; D is ambiguous. Trimming pared 0 bases from V and 1 base from J, leaving 9 bases between. CDR3 length equals 15 residues. Per germline, CDR1 SGHRS and CDR2 YFSETQ.

The V and J genes are TRBV10-3 and TRBJ1-5, with D perhaps TRBD1 (5 bases). CDR1 and CDR2 from the germline V gene are ENHRY and SYGVKD. This CDR3 spans 13 amino acids. V gave up 2 bases and J gave up 7 bases, with 9 bases separating them. The chain's CDR3 is CAISEGGVQPQHF. The CDR3 coding sequence is TGTGCCATCAGTGAGGGGGGGGTACAGCCCCAGCATTTT.

Only one count was recorded for this clone. The chain is built from TRBV10-3 and TRBJ1-1; 11 nucleotides align to TRBD1. From germline, CDR1 is ENHRY and CDR2 SYGVKD. After removal of 4 bases from V and 0 bases from J, the junction contained 13 bases not matched to a gene. The CDR3 spans 19 residues. CDR3 loop: CAISGYPGQGDGVNTEAFF. For the CDR3, the DNA is TGTGCCATCAGTGGATATCCGGGACAGGGGGATGGTGTGAACACTGAAGCTTTCTTT.

The chain combines TRBV27 with TRBJ2-7; D is possibly TRBD1 (5 bases). The germline V gene encodes CDR1 MNHEY and CDR2 SMNVEV (reference sequence). Between the trimmed V and J ends, which lost 5 bases and 0 bases, there was a span of 14 bases. This CDR3 contains 15 residues. Written as DNA, the CDR3 is TGTGCCAGCAGTCCCACAGGTCTCGACTCCTACGAGCAGTACTTC. Translating it yields CASSPTGLDSYEQYF.

The rearrangement links TRBV28 to TRBJ2-7, with D perhaps matching TRBD2 (6 bases). The CDR3 is made up of 12 amino acids. V lost 8 bases and J lost 4, with 12 bases in between. Looked up from germline, CDR1 is MDHEN and CDR2 is SYDVKM. This CDR3 is CASGGTLYEQYF. DNA of the CDR3: TGTGCCAGCGGAGGGACCCTTTACGAGCAGTACTTC. Filled out from reference TRBV28 and TRBJ2-7, the complete variable domain reads DVKVTQSSRYLVKRTGEKVFLECVQDMDHENMFWYRQDPGLGLRLIYFSYDVKMKEKGDIPEGYSVSREKKERFSLILESASTNQTSMYLCASGGTLYEQYFGPGTRLTVT.

The CDR3 is CASSTKGQGARGNTEAFF. CDR3 bases: TGTGCCAGCAGCACGAAGGGACAGGGGGCGAGGGGAAACACTGAAGCTTTCTTT. V and J are TRBV5-4 and TRBJ1-1; 12 bases fit TRBD1. Germline-derived CDR1 and CDR2 are SGHNT and YYREEE (reference sequence). The junction had 12 bases not matched to a gene; V was cut back by 4 bases and J by 2 bases. The CDR3 is 18 amino acids.

The count of this clone is one. The chain employs TRBV5-4 and TRBJ2-1, with D hard to call. The CDR3 consists of 17 residues. The germline CDR1 and CDR2 sequences are SGHNT and YYREEE (reference sequence). Trimming stripped 0 bases from V and 0 bases from J, with 13 bases between. The CDR3 sequence is CASSLVSATSSYNEQFF. The DNA for the CDR3 is TGTGCCAGCAGCTTGGTCAGCGCGACGAGCTCCTACAATGAGCAGTTCTTC.

The chain is built from TRBV5-6 and TRBJ2-7; D gene uncertain. From germline, CDR1 is SGHDT and CDR2 YYEEEE. V lost 0 bases and J lost 2, with 6 bases in between. This CDR3 comprises 13 residues. CDR3 DNA: TGTGCCAGCAGCTTGGGGGCAGCCTACGAGCAGTACTTC. Protein sequence: CASSLGAAYEQYF.

The chain links TRBV20-1 to TRBJ1-1; unclear D gene. The CDR3 consists of 11 residues. CDR1 and CDR2 from the germline V gene are DFQATT and SNEGSKA (reference sequence). V lost 1 base, J lost 6 bases, and 6 bases lay in between. CDR3 sequence: CSARVRAEAFF. In nucleotides, the CDR3 is TGCAGTGCTAGAGTCCGGGCTGAAGCTTTCTTT.

The J gene is TRBJ1-4, the V gene TRBV28, with D possibly TRBD1 on 5 matching bases. Germline-derived CDR1 and CDR2 are MDHEN and SYDVKM. The CDR3 covers 12 residues. Trimming removed 6 bases from V and 7 bases from J, with 9 bases in between. Here the CDR3 DNA reads TGTGCCAGCAGCGACAGTCTTGAAAAACTGTTTTTT. It encodes CASSDSLEKLFF. The complete variable domain, with remaining parts taken from reference TRBV28 and TRBJ1-4, reads DVKVTQSSRYLVKRTGEKVFLECVQDMDHENMFWYRQDPGLGLRLIYFSYDVKMKEKGDIPEGYSVSREKKERFSLILESASTNQTSMYLCASSDSLEKLFFGSGTQLSVL.

The chain has TRBV27 and TRBJ2-5, with a possible D match to TRBD1 (6 bases). The V gene lost 5 bases and the J gene lost 4 bases, with 20 bases spanning the gap. This CDR3 region has 16 residues. CDR1 MNHEY and CDR2 SMNVEV come from the germline V gene (reference sequence). The CDR3 protein is CASSPLNRVLGETQYF. CDR3 nucleotides: TGTGCCAGCAGTCCACTAAACAGGGTATTAGGAGAGACCCAGTACTTC.

The chain employs TRBV6-6 and TRBJ1-3, with TRBD1 as a possible D gene (5 bases). The ends were cut back, 2 bases at V and 0 bases at J, with 8 bases in the middle. The CDR3 extends over 15 amino acids. Germline V gives CDR1 MNHNY, CDR2 SVGAGI (reference sequence). CDR3 DNA: TGTGCCAGCAGTTACGGGGCGGCCTCTGGAAACACCATATATTTT. This gives the protein CASSYGAASGNTIYF.

The chain combines TRBV21-1 with TRBJ2-1; the table's D call TRBD1 went unverified against the DNA. TRBV21-1 is shown as a pseudogene. The CDR3 has 14 residues. CDR3 bases: TGTGCCAGTAGACCACGACAGGCCTACAATGAGCAGTTCTTC. Protein sequence: CASRPRQAYNEQFF.

The rearrangement joins TRBV5-1 to TRBJ1-1; D not certain. The CDR3 loop spans 14 amino acids. CDR1 and CDR2 (germline): SGHRS, YFSETQ. V lost 2 bases to trimming and J lost 4 bases, with 12 bases between them. The DNA for the CDR3 is TGCGCCAGCAGCTTCGGAGGGATCGGCACTGAAGCTTTCTTT. Translation gives CASSFGGIGTEAFF.

The chain recombines TRBV5-1 with TRBJ2-2; possibly TRBD1 for D (5 bases). The CDR3 runs to 16 residues. The V and J ends lost 0 bases and 4 bases respectively, with 13 bases between them. Germline V gives CDR1 SGHRS, CDR2 YFSETQ. The CDR3 sequence: CASSLVSGMGTGELFF. Here the CDR3 DNA reads TGCGCCAGCAGCTTGGTTTCAGGGATGGGCACCGGGGAGCTGTTTTTT.

This clone was recorded only once. The gene calls are TRBV2 and TRBJ2-5; the match to TRBD2 covers 13 bases. Germline V CDR1 and CDR2: SNHLY, FYNNEI. The length of the CDR3 is 16 residues. Losses at the gene ends were 6 bases for V and 5 bases for J; bases not matched to a gene: 9. CDR3 protein: CASSRLAGGLGETQYF. DNA of the CDR3: TGTGCCAGCAGCCGACTAGCGGGAGGCTTAGGGGAGACCCAGTACTTC.

The sample holds one count of this clone. The chain combines TRBV6-5 with TRBJ2-1; tentatively, D is TRBD2 (5 bases). Trimming removed 0 bases from V and 10 bases from J, with 16 bases in between. The CDR3 runs to 15 residues. CDR1 and CDR2 (germline): MNHEY, SVGAGI. The CDR3 is CASSYSRAPNMEQFF. CDR3 coding DNA: TGTGCCAGCAGTTACTCGCGGGCCCCCAACATGGAGCAGTTCTTC.

The chain couples TRBV7-8 to TRBJ2-7; 8 nucleotides match TRBD1. The CDR3 runs 15 residues. Per the germline V gene, CDR1 is SGHVS and CDR2 is FQNEAQ. After removal of 7 bases from V and 3 bases from J, the junction contained 11 bases not matched to a gene. The DNA of the CDR3 is TGTGCCAGCACCCCGAGTGGGACAGGTAACTACGAGCAGTACTTC. Its protein is CASTPSGTGNYEQYF.

CDR3 sequence reads: CASSQDRGGNEQYF. The CDR3 DNA reads TGCGCCAGCAGCCAAGATCGGGGGGGTAACGAGCAGTACTTC. The V call is TRBV4-1, the J call TRBJ2-7, with 8 bases fitting TRBD2. Looked up from germline, CDR1 is MGHRA and CDR2 is YSYEKL. This CDR3 comprises 14 residues. J was trimmed by 5 bases and V by 0 bases; bases with no gene match: 3.

This clone was seen a single time. The J gene is TRBJ1-2, the V gene TRBV13; TRBD1 is a possible D gene (5 bases). Germline loops: CDR1 PRHDT, CDR2 FYEKMQ (reference sequence). V lost 2 bases to trimming and J lost 0 bases, with 16 bases between them. The CDR3 is 17 residues long. The CDR3 sequence is CASSLMMDKSANYGYTF. In DNA, the CDR3 is TGTGCCAGCAGCTTAATGATGGACAAGAGCGCTAACTATGGCTACACCTTC.

The chain carries TRBV5-8 and TRBJ1-5; the D is unclear. Trimming shortened V by 0 bases and J by 6 bases, and 13 bases separated the two germline ends. The length of the CDR3 is 15 residues. The V gene's germline CDR1 is SGHTS and CDR2 YDEGEE. This chain's CDR3 is CASSLGLLRLQPQHF. Written as DNA, the CDR3 is TGTGCCAGCAGCTTGGGTTTGCTCAGGCTTCAGCCCCAGCATTTT.

This clone was detected only a few times. The rearrangement links TRBV15 to TRBJ2-1; D is possibly TRBD2 (5 bases). The CDR3 runs 13 residues. V shed 8 bases and J shed 5 bases, with 13 bases lying between them. The germline V gene encodes CDR1 LNHNV and CDR2 YYDKDF (reference sequence). In DNA, the CDR3 is TGTGCCACCTCTACGGGATTTCACAATGAGCAGTTCTTC. This sequence encodes CATSTGFHNEQFF.

The gene calls are TRBV4-2 and TRBJ2-2; possibly TRBD2 for D (6 bases). V was clipped by 4 bases and J by 3 bases, with 12 bases between them. This CDR3 spans 15 amino acids. Germline CDR1 reads LGHNA; CDR2 reads YNFKEQ. The CDR3 sequence is CASSLPGTHTGELFF. DNA for the CDR3: TGTGCCAGCAGCCTCCCCGGGACTCACACCGGGGAGCTGTTTTTT.